The 13 T cell receptor beta chains listed next were all sequenced from one sample in a study of cytomegalovirus exposure and HLA in healthy donors (dated by TCRdb to the late 2010s). Receptor amplification or capture employed the immunoSEQ multiplex PCR assay. For the multiplex PCR, a mixture combining 60 forward primers for TCR Vbeta segments and 13 reverse primers for TCR Jbeta segments was used. TCRdb provides this immuneACCESS table in a form limited to in-frame rearrangements. Some clones are lacking; in checked studies, under half of them reflect an unresolved V gene, and why the rest are absent is not known. In this sample the table shows about 180,000 clones, 65% to 85% of which occur a single time. The top ten constitute roughly 1.4% of the sample. Specimen: PBMCs. These receptors were obtained from a girl aged 10-17 years in good health and CMV-seropositive.

The CDR3 loop is CASSYNPQRVDTQYF. DNA for the CDR3: TGTGCCAGCAGTTACAATCCACAGAGGGTGGATACGCAGTATTTT. The rearrangement links TRBV6-6 to TRBJ2-3; a weak D match, TRBD2 (5 bases). The V end was cut by 2 bases, the J end by 6 bases, with 15 bases between. Per germline, CDR1 MNHNY and CDR2 SVGAGI (reference sequence). The CDR3 consists of 15 residues.

The chain uses TRBV11-3 and TRBJ2-5; 13 bases fit TRBD2. Germline V gene lookup returns CDR1 SGHNT and CDR2 YENEEA. Trimming cost V 3 bases and J 4 bases; bases outside gene matches: 5. CDR3 length equals 16 residues. CDR3 DNA: TGTGCCAGCAGCTTTGGACTAGCGGGAGAGGGAGAGACCCAGTACTTC. Amino acids: CASSFGLAGEGETQYF.

The chain carries TRBV6-5 and TRBJ1-2, with D possibly TRBD1 on 5 matching bases. The CDR3 length is 13 residues. V was clipped by 5 bases and J by 2 bases, with 9 bases between them. Germline V gene data show CDR1 as MNHEY and CDR2 as SVGAGI. The CDR3 DNA reads TGTGCCAGCAGTGTTCAGGGAAACTATGGCTACACCTTC. This codes for CASSVQGNYGYTF.

V is TRBV25-1 and J is TRBJ2-7; D uncertain. V was shortened by 5 bases and J by 3 bases, with 8 bases between the two germline ends. Germline V lookup: CDR1 MGHDK, CDR2 SYGVNS. The CDR3 runs 12 residues. The CDR3 nucleotides are TGTGCCAGCAGTATTAATATCTACGAGCAGTACTTC. Encoded protein: CASSINIYEQYF.

The gene calls are TRBV10-3 and TRBJ2-3; 7 bases fit TRBD2. This CDR3 spans 17 amino acids. V was clipped by 4 bases and J by 3 bases; unmatched bases: 13. The germline V gene has CDR1 ENHRY and CDR2 SYGVKD. CDR3 amino acids: CAISAEGNGRFTDTQYF. The CDR3 DNA is TGTGCCATCAGTGCCGAGGGGAACGGGAGGTTTACAGATACGCAGTATTTT.

The V and J genes are TRBV30 and TRBJ2-1, with TRBD2 matching over 9 bases. Trimming removed 2 bases from V and 7 bases from J; junction bases left unmatched: 12. This CDR3 region has 16 residues. CDR1 is GTSNPN, CDR2 SVGIG, per germline (reference sequence). CDR3 amino acids: CAWSQTSGTKSNEQFF. CDR3 nucleotide sequence: TGTGCCTGGAGTCAGACTAGCGGAACGAAGTCGAATGAGCAGTTCTTC.

The chain carries TRBV6-5 and TRBJ2-7; D gene ambiguous. CDR3 length: 13 amino acids. The V gene lost 5 bases and the J gene lost 3 bases, with 11 bases spanning the gap. Germline CDR1 MNHEY, CDR2 SVGAGI. The CDR3 sequence is CASSRTVNYEQYF. As DNA, the CDR3 is TGTGCCAGCAGTAGAACAGTGAACTACGAGCAGTACTTC.

This chain joins TRBV29-1 and TRBJ2-2, with 9 positions matching TRBD1. The V gene end was trimmed by 6 bases and the J gene end by 2 bases; junction bases not matched to a gene: 7. The CDR3 spans 15 residues. Germline CDR1 and CDR2: SQVTM and ANQGSEA. CDR3 nucleotides: TGCAGCGTGGTGGGACAGGGAACCAACACCGGGGAGCTGTTTTTT. Protein sequence: CSVVGQGTNTGELFF.

This sequence joins TRBV5-6 and TRBJ2-7, with 9 nucleotides matching TRBD1. The germline V gene encodes CDR1 SGHDT and CDR2 YYEEEE. The ends lost 3 bases at V and 2 bases at J; junction bases unmatched: 3. The length of the CDR3 is 14 residues. The CDR3 DNA sequence: TGTGCCAGCAGCTCGACAGGGGGGGCCTACGAGCAGTACTTC. This gives the protein CASSSTGGAYEQYF.

The chain couples TRBV28 to TRBJ1-2; TRBD1 matches 8 bases. The germline V gene has CDR1 MDHEN and CDR2 SYDVKM. V shed 2 bases and J 2 bases; nucleotides not matched to a gene: 19. The CDR3 length is 20 residues. The DNA of the CDR3 is TGTGCCAGCAGTTTAACCTACCGTTGGACACCGGGACAGGTGAACTATGGCTACACCTTC. Encoded protein: CASSLTYRWTPGQVNYGYTF.

In this sample, this clone turned up a few times. This chain's CDR3 is CASIPGTSGSYNEQFF. CDR3 nucleotides: TGTGCCAGCATACCCGGGACTAGCGGTTCCTACAATGAGCAGTTCTTC. The chain uses TRBV11-2 and TRBJ2-1, with 11 bases matching TRBD2. Per the germline V gene, CDR1 is SGHAT and CDR2 is FQNNGV. V was clipped by 7 bases and J by 1 base; unmatched bases: 6. The CDR3 runs to 16 residues.

The chain combines TRBV18 with TRBJ2-7, with TRBD2 matching over 11 bases. The V and J ends lost 3 bases and 0 bases, in that order; junction bases with no gene match: 10. The CDR3 consists of 18 residues. Germline V gene lookup returns CDR1 KGHSH and CDR2 LQKENI. The CDR3 bases are TGTGCCAGCTCACCCTTCACTTTAACTAGCGGGAGCTCCTACGAGCAGTACTTC. Protein product: CASSPFTLTSGSSYEQYF.

This clone was seen a few times. The chain combines TRBV6-5 with TRBJ1-2; D is unresolved. The CDR3 loop spans 15 amino acids. Trimming stripped 2 bases from V and 0 bases from J, with 10 bases between. The germline V gene has CDR1 MNHEY and CDR2 SVGAGI. The DNA for the CDR3 is TGTGCCAGCAGTTACCATTGGGGAGCTAACTATGGCTACACCTTC. The encoded protein is CASSYHWGANYGYTF.